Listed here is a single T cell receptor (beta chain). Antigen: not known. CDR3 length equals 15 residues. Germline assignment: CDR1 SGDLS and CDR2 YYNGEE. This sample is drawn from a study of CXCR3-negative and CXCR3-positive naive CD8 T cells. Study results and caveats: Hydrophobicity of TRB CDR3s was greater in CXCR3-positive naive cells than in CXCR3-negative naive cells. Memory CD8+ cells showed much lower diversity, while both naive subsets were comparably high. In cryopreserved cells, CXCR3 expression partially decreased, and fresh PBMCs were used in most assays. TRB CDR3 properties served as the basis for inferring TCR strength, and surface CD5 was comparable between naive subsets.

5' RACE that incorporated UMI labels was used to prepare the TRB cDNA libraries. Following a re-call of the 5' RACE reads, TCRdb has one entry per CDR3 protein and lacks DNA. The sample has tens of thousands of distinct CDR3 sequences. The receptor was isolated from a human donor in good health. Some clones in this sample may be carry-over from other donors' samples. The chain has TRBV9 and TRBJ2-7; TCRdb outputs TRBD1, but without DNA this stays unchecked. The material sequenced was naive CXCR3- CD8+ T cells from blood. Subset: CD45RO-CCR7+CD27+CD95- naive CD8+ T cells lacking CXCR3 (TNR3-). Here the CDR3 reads CASSAGQGPPYEQYF.